This T cell receptor beta chain comes out of a study of blood T cell repertoires in COVID-19. Study-wide context: Sites in the United States, Italy and Spain provided acute and convalescent COVID-19 samples. Sources were T cells, B-cell-depleted T cells, or PBMCs; the material itself was cDNA or gDNA.

The CDR3 covers 15 residues. V gave up 7 bases and J gave up 2 bases; unmatched junction bases: 10. Per germline, CDR1 SGHRS and CDR2 YFSETQ. Data came from immunoSEQ multiplex PCR; TCRdb stores just in-frame clones and leaves some out. The table includes about 65,000 clones, around four fifths detected once. There are a few counts of this clone. The J gene is TRBJ1-1, the V gene TRBV5-1, with 8 bases aligning to TRBD1. This TCR derives from a human donor in a cohort sampled during active COVID-19. The sequencing sample was made of peripheral blood. CDR3 bases: TGCGCCAGCGATATCGGACAGGGTGGTAACACTGAAGCTTTCTTT. Translating it yields CASDIGQGGNTEAFF.